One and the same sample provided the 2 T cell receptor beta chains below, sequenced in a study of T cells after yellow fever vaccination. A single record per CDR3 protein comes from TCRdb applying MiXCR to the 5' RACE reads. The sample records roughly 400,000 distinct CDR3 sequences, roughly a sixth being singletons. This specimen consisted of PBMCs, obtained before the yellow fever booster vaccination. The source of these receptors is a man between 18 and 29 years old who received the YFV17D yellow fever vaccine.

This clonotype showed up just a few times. The CDR3: CASSLRTSGYEQYF. The CDR3 region has the DNA TGCGCCAGCAGCCTTCGGACTAGTGGGTACGAGCAGTACTTC. V usage is TRBV5-1 and J usage is TRBJ2-7; 7 positions match TRBD2. Trimming took 4 bases from V and 4 from J; bases not matched to a gene: 8. This CDR3 region has 14 residues. Germline values: CDR1 SGHRS, CDR2 YFSETQ.

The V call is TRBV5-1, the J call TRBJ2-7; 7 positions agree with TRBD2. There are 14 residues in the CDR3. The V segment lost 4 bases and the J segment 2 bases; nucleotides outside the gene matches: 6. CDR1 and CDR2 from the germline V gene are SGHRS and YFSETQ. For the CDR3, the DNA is TGCGCCAGCAGCCGGGGAGGGGAGCCCTACGAGCAGTACGTC. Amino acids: CASSRGGEPYEQYV.